This TCR beta chain was captured by sequencing in a study of blood T cell repertoires in COVID-19. Whole-study context: Sources were T cells, B-cell-depleted T cells, or PBMCs; the material itself was cDNA or gDNA.

The V end lost 4 bases, the J end lost 0 bases, and 10 bases lay between the germline ends. This CDR3 comprises 14 residues. CDR1 and CDR2 (germline): SGHVS, FQNEAQ. Sequencing used immunoSEQ multiplex PCR; TCRdb keeps in-frame clones, though not all of them. The data contain about 60,000 clones, over 60% of them seen just once; the ten biggest clones take up around 4.8%. The sample was peripheral blood. The source is a woman in her 70s with COVID-19, enrolled during active disease. The V and J genes are TRBV7-8 and TRBJ2-7; the D gene is possibly TRBD1 (6 bases). The CDR3 DNA reads as TGTGCCAGCAGCTATGGGGGCAGCTCCTACGAGCAGTACGTC. Translated: CASSYGGSSYEQYV.